These T cell receptor beta chains were read from a single sample in a study of shared clonotypes between healthy human individuals. Generated by immunoSEQ multiplex PCR, the TCRdb table keeps only in-frame clones and is missing some. The sample comprises about 1.1 million clones, approximately 80% of which are singletons, and roughly 0.65% rests with the top ten. The sequencing input was memory CD4+ T cells from PBMCs. These receptors originate from a man aged 18 to 29 in good health. Some clones in this sample may be carry-over from other donors' samples. CDR3s include the opening cysteine and the closing phenylalanine or tryptophan. D genes are given only for firm matches. Part of the rows lack a size; the others show once, few, many or a class for expanded clones.

TRBV10-3,-,TRBJ1-5,-,CASSVSGHNQPQHF,TGTGCCAGCAGTGTGTCCGGGCACAATCAGCCCCAGCATTTT
TRBV6-5,-,TRBJ1-2,-,CASSYSRDTLGYGYTF,TGTGCCAGCAGTTACTCGAGGGACACCTTAGGGTATGGCTACACCTTC
TRBV7-9,-,TRBJ1-2,TRBD1,CASSEGDRGHGYTF,TGTGCCAGCAGCGAGGGGGACAGGGGGCACGGCTACACCTTC
TRBV6-5,-,TRBJ1-1,-,CATQKAVRWTEAFF,TGTGCCACCCAAAAGGCTGTTAGGTGGACTGAAGCTTTCTTT
TRBV5-1,-,TRBJ1-6,-,CASSGESYNSPLHF,TGCGCCAGCAGCGGGGAATCCTATAATTCACCCCTCCACTTT
TRBV5-4,-,TRBJ2-7,TRBD2,CASSLSASGRAYEQYF,TGTGCCAGCAGCTTGTCCGCTAGCGGGAGGGCCTACGAGCAGTACTTC
TRBV2,-,TRBJ1-2,TRBD1,CASSEIGQGYGYTF,TGTGCCAGCAGTGAAATTGGACAGGGGTATGGCTACACCTTC
TRBV5-1,-,TRBJ1-1,-,CASSEQSLNTEAFF,TGCGCCAGCAGCGAACAGTCTCTGAACACTGAAGCTTTCTTT
TRBV27,-,TRBJ2-5,-,CASSEGLPRYQETQYF,TGTGCCAGCAGTGAGGGACTTCCCCGGTACCAAGAGACCCAGTACTTC
TRBV23-1,-,TRBJ1-3,-,CASSQSTRLGRGNTIYF,TGCGCCAGCAGTCAATCGACTCGTCTCGGAAGGGGAAACACCATATATTTT
TRBV5-1,once,TRBJ2-1,TRBD2,CASSLKSSGPEQFF,TGCGCCAGCAGCTTGAAATCTAGCGGGCCAGAGCAGTTCTTC
TRBV5-1,-,TRBJ2-7,TRBD2,CASSLGSSGNFNEQYF,TGCGCCAGCAGCTTGGGGTCTAGCGGGAATTTTAACGAGCAGTACTTC
TRBV28,-,TRBJ1-2,-,CASSLNVRVGYGYTF,TGTGCCAGCAGTTTAAATGTTAGGGTTGGGTATGGCTACACCTTC
TRBV2,-,TRBJ2-7,TRBD2,CASSVTSGRGVEQYF,TGTGCCAGCAGTGTTACTAGCGGGAGAGGGGTCGAGCAGTACTTC
TRBV19,-,TRBJ2-2,-,CASSIRGGELFF,TGTGCCAGTAGTATAAGGGGCGGGGAGCTGTTTTTT
TRBV7-9,-,TRBJ2-1,-,CASSPPGGSYNEQFF,TGTGCCAGCAGCCCACCAGGGGGGTCCTACAATGAGCAGTTCTTC
TRBV6-5,few,TRBJ2-7,-,CASSYSRDPYEQYF,TGTGCCAGCAGTTACTCAAGGGATCCCTACGAGCAGTACTTC
TRBV9,many,TRBJ2-1,TRBD2,CASSVDWTSGSNEQFF,TGTGCCAGCAGCGTAGATTGGACTAGCGGGAGTAATGAGCAGTTCTTC
TRBV7-9,-,TRBJ2-5,-,CASSLLYAQYF,TGTGCCAGCAGCTTATTGTACGCCCAGTACTTC
TRBV6-5,-,TRBJ2-7,-,CASSPGQFYEQYF,TGTGCCAGCAGTCCAGGACAGTTCTACGAGCAGTACTTC
TRBV11-1,-,TRBJ2-5,TRBD1,CASSTRSGGETQYF,TGTGCCAGCAGCACCCGTTCAGGGGGCGAGACCCAGTACTTC
TRBV28,few,TRBJ1-2,-,CASSSIVYGYTF,TGTGCCAGCAGTTCTATAGTCTATGGCTACACCTTC
TRBV9,-,TRBJ2-1,TRBD2,CASSVDGLAGGSEQFF,TGTGCCAGCAGCGTAGACGGACTAGCGGGAGGCAGTGAGCAGTTCTTC
TRBV21-1,few,TRBJ1-5,-,CASSHRDRDSCGNQPQHF,TGTGCCAGCAGCCACCGGGACAGGGATTCGTGTGGCAATCAGCCCCAGCATTTT
TRBV7-7,-,TRBJ2-5,-,CASSSGRETQYF,TGTGCCAGCAGCTCCGGACGGGAGACCCAGTACTTC
TRBV28,-,TRBJ2-1,TRBD2,CASSSGTSVLLGYNEQFF,TGTGCCAGCAGTTCCGGGACTAGCGTATTATTGGGGTACAATGAGCAGTTCTTC
TRBV2,-,TRBJ2-5,-,CASGRLGETQYF,TGTGCCAGCGGCAGGCTGGGGGAGACCCAGTACTTC
TRBV9,-,TRBJ2-1,TRBD2,CASSPEKGLAGQSSYNEQFF,TGTGCCAGCAGCCCCGAAAAAGGACTAGCGGGGCAAAGCTCCTACAATGAGCAGTTCTTC
TRBV27,-,TRBJ1-5,-,CASSFHSTGYSNQPQHF,TGTGCCAGCAGTTTTCACTCGACAGGCTATAGCAATCAGCCCCAGCATTTT
TRBV28,once,TRBJ2-5,-,CAVAGGVETQYF,TGTGCCGTAGCTGGGGGCGTTGAGACCCAGTACTTC
TRBV5-1,-,TRBJ1-3,-,CASRENRDGDTIYF,TGCGCCAGCAGGGAAAACAGGGACGGGGACACCATATATTTT
TRBV9,once,TRBJ2-3,-,CASSVGLADTQYF,TGTGCCAGCAGCGTTGGGCTAGCGGATACGCAGTATTTT
TRBV4-3,-,TRBJ2-6,-,CASSQLITGPGANVLTF,TGCGCCAGCAGCCAACTAATTACAGGGCCAGGGGCCAACGTCCTGACTTTC
TRBV29-1,-,TRBJ1-5,-,CSVRQSGGNQPQHF,TGCAGCGTCCGACAGTCGGGCGGCAATCAGCCCCAGCATTTT
TRBV6-1,-,TRBJ2-1,-,CASKLERDTAGEQFF,TGTGCCAGCAAACTAGAGCGGGACACGGCGGGTGAGCAGTTCTTC
TRBV5-4,-,TRBJ2-1,-,CASSLGSPNWVSEQFF,TGTGCCAGCAGCTTGGGCTCGCCGAATTGGGTTAGTGAGCAGTTCTTC
TRBV5-4,-,TRBJ2-7,-,CASSLGRAAEKYEQYF,TGTGCCAGCAGCTTGGGAAGGGCCGCTGAAAAGTACGAGCAGTACTTC
TRBV4-2,-,TRBJ2-2,TRBD2,CASSQDPLAGGTGELFF,TGTGCCAGCAGCCAAGACCCGCTAGCGGGAGGGACCGGGGAGCTGTTTTTT
TRBV4-2,-,TRBJ2-3,-,CASSQDNLLGTDTQYF,TGTGCCAGCAGCCAAGATAACCTCTTAGGCACAGATACGCAGTATTTT
TRBV6-5,-,TRBJ1-4,TRBD1,CASSYSGTGAREKLFF,TGTGCCAGCAGTTACTCCGGGACAGGGGCGCGGGAAAAACTGTTTTTT
TRBV15,-,TRBJ2-1,-,CATSPRGGEQFF,TGTGCCACCAGCCCTAGAGGGGGTGAGCAGTTCTTC
TRBV29-1,-,TRBJ2-7,TRBD2,CSVVGLAGTYEQYF,TGCAGCGTTGTAGGCCTAGCGGGCACCTACGAGCAGTACTTC
TRBV28,-,TRBJ1-4,TRBD1,CASSPRTGQINEKLFF,TGTGCCAGCAGTCCTAGGACGGGACAGATTAATGAAAAACTGTTTTTT
TRBV9,-,TRBJ1-2,-,CASRPDWGPYGYTF,TGTGCCAGCAGACCCGACTGGGGCCCCTATGGCTACACCTTC
TRBV5-4,-,TRBJ2-1,TRBD1,CASSLVGQGNNEQFF,TGTGCCAGCAGCTTGGTGGGACAGGGGAACAATGAGCAGTTCTTC
TRBV5-6,-,TRBJ2-7,TRBD1,CASSFENRGYEQYF,TGTGCCAGCAGCTTTGAGAACAGGGGCTACGAGCAGTACTTC
TRBV30,-,TRBJ1-1,-,CAWSSPGPGRAFF,TGTGCCTGGAGTTCTCCGGGACCGGGGAGAGCTTTCTTT
TRBV9,-,TRBJ2-7,-,CASSPGGPRFYEQYF,TGTGCCAGCAGCCCTGGCGGCCCCCGATTCTACGAGCAGTACTTC
TRBV28,few,TRBJ2-1,-,CASLNSYNEQFF,TGTGCCAGTCTCAACTCCTACAATGAGCAGTTCTTC
TRBV18,once,TRBJ2-5,TRBD1,CASSLTGGLETQYF,TGTGCCAGCTCACTAACAGGGGGCTTAGAGACCCAGTACTTC
TRBV7-2,-,TRBJ2-7,-,CASSPRPSSYEQYF,TGTGCCAGCAGCCCTCGTCCCTCTTCCTACGAGCAGTACTTC
TRBV18,-,TRBJ2-6,-,CASSPPRGFSGANVLTF,TGTGCCAGCTCACCCCCCCGAGGGTTCTCTGGGGCCAACGTCCTGACTTTC
TRBV7-9,many,TRBJ1-2,-,CASTAVGSYGYTF,TGTGCCAGCACCGCGGTGGGGAGCTATGGCTACACCTTC
TRBV29-1,-,TRBJ2-7,-,CSVIWTTSYEQYF,TGCAGCGTTATTTGGACTACCTCCTACGAGCAGTACTTC
TRBV4-2,once,TRBJ2-2,-,CASSQGANTGELFF,TGTGCCAGCAGCCAAGGGGCTAACACCGGGGAGCTGTTTTTT